This T cell receptor (beta chain) appears in the sequencing data of a study of early T cells in non-severe SARS-CoV-2 infection. The study's findings and limits: A preference for anti-spike CD8 responses marked VDJdb matching, which missed private and CD4 specificities.

V gave up 6 bases and J gave up 2 bases, with 21 bases separating them. The CDR3 totals 16 residues. Germline V lookup: CDR1 DFQATT, CDR2 SNEGSKA (reference sequence). Each CDR3 protein is one row after TCRdb ran MiXCR on the 5' RACE reads. The table includes about 110,000 distinct CDR3 sequences, approximately 10% detected once. This clonotype came up a few times. Its cognate antigen is unknown. J is TRBJ2-3 and V is TRBV20-1, with D maybe TRBD1 (5 bases). The sequenced material came from whole blood. The TCR originated in an adult who was a healthcare worker with PCR-confirmed SARS-CoV-2 infection or an uninfected control (not recorded which). The CDR3 DNA reads TGCAGTGCCCCTCCGGGCCTACAGGCCCTCACAGATACGCAGTATTTT. Its protein product is CSAPPGLQALTDTQYF.